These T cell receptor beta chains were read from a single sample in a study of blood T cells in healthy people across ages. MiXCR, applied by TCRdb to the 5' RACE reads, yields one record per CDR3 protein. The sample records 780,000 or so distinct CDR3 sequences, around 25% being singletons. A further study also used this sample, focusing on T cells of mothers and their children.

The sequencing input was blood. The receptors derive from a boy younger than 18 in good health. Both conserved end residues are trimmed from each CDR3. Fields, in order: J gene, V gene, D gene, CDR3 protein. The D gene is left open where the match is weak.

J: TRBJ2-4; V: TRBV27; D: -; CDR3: ASSLGHENIQY
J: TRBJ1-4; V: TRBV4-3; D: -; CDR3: ASSQVHPTNEKLF
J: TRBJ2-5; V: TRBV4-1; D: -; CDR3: ASRISGALQETQY
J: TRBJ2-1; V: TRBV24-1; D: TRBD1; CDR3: ATSRTGVSYNEQF
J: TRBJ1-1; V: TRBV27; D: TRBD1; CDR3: ASRMTGVNTEAF
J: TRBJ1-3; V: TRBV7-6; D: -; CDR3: ASSSRLKGNTIY
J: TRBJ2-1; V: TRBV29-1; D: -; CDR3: SAPTVAGSNEQF
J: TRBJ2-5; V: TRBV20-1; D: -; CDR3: SATGPKETQY
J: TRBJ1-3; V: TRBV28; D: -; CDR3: ASANPRGLGNTIY
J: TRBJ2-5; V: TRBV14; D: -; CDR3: ASSQPRGYQETQY
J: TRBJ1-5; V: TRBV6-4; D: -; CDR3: ASSGPDRYSNQPQH
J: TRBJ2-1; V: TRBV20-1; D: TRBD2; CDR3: SLKVGGGDNEQF
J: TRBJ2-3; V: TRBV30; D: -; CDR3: AWSVLQSTDTQY
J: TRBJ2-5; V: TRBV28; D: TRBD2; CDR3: ASSFTPWRGTEQETQY
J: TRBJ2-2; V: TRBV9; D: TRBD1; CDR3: ASGTGGWDTGELF
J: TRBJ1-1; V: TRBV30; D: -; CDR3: AWGAHTEAF
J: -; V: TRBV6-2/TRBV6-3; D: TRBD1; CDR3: ASSTGTGANYEQY
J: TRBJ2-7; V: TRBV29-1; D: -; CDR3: SVEIPPYEQY
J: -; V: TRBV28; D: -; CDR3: ASSLSRDNYEQY
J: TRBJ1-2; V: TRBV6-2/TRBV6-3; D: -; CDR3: ASNPAGTNYGYT
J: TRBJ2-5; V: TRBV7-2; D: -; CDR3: ATVGTGETQY
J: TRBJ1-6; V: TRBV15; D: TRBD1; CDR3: ATSRDRGLPNSPLH
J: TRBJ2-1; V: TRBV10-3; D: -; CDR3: AISESNGGEQF
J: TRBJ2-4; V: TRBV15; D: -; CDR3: ATSSQGSNIQY
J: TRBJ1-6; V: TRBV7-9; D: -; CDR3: ASSRFGVNSPLH
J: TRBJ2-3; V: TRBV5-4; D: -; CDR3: ASSLTSSGTDTQY
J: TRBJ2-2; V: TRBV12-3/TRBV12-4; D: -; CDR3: ASRARGNTGELF
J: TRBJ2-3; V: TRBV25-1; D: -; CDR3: ASSHGAGPSTQY
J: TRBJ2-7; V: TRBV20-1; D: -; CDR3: SARYPGGSEQY
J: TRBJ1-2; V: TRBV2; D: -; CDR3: ASRLTASNYGYT
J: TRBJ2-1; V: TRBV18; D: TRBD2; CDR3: ASSPNVNSGISSYNEQF
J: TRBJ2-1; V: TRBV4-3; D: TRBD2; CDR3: ASSQGTSPDLRGEQF
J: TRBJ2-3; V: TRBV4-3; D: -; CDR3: ASSRDRNTDTQY
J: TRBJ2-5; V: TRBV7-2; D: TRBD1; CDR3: ASSKGTGGQTQY
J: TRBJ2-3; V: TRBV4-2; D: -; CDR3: ASSQTNPGYSTDTQY
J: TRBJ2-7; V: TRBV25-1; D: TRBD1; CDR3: ASSEFPSGTGGKHEQY
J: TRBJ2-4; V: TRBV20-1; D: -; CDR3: SVSDRGFAKNIQY
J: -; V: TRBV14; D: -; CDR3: ASSQSPVVNEQF
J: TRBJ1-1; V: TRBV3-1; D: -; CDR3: ASSPGGGGNTEAF
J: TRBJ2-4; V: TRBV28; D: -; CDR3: ASSLVAAKNIQY